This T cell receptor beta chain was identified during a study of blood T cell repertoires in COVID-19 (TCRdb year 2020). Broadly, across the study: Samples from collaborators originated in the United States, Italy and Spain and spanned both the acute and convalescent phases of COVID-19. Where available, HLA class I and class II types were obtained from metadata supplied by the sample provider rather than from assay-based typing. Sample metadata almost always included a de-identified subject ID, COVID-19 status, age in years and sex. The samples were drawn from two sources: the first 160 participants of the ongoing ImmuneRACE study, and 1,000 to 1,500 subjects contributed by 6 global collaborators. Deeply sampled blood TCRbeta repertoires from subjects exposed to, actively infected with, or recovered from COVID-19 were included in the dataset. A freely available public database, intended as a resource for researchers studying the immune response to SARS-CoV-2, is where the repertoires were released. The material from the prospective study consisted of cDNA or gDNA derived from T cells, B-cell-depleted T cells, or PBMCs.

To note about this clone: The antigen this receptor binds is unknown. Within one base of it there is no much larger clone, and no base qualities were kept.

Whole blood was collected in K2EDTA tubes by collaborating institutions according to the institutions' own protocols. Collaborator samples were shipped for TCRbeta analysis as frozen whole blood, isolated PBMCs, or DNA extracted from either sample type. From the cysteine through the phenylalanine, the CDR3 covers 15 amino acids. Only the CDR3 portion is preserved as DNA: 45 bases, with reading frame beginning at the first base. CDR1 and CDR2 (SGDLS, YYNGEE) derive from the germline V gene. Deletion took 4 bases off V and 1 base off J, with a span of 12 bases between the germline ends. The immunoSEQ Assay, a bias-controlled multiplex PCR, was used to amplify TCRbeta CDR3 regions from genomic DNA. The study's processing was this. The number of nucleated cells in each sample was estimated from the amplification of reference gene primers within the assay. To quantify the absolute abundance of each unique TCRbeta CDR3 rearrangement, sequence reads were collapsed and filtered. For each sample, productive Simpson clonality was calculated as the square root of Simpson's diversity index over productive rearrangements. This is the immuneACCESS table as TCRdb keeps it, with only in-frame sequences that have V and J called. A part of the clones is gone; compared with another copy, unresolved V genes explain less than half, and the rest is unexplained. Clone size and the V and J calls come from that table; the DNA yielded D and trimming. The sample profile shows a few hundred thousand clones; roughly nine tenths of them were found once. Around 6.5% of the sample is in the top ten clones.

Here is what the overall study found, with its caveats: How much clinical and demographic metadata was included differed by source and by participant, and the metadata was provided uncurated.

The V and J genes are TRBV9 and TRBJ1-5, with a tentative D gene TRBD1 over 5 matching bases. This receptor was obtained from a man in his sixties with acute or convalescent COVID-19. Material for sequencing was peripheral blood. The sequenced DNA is TGTGCCAGCAGCACAGACGCAGGGAGCAATCAGCCCCAGCATTTT. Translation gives CASSTDAGSNQPQHF.